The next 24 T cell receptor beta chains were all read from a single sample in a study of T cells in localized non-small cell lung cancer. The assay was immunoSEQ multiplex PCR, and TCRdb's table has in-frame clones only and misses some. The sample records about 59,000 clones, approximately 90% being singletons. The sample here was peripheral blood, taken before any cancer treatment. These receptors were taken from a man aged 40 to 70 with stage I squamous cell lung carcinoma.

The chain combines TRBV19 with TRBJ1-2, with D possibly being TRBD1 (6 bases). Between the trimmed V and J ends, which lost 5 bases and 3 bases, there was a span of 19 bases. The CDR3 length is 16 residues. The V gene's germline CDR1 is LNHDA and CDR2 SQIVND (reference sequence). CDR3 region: CASSRRQESIHYGYTF. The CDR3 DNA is TGTGCCAGTAGTCGCCGACAGGAGTCGATCCACTATGGCTACACCTTC.

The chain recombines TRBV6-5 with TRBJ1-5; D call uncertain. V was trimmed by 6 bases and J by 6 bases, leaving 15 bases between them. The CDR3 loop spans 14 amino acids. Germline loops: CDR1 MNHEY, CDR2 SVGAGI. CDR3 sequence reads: CASSPRDFGQPQHF. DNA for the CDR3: TGTGCCAGCAGCCCTAGGGATTTTGGTCAGCCCCAGCATTTT.

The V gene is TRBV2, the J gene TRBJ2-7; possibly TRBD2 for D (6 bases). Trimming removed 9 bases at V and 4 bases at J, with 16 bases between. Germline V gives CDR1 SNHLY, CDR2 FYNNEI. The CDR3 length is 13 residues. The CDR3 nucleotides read TGTGCCAGTGGCTCGGGACTGAGTTACGAGCAGTACTTC. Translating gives CASGSGLSYEQYF.

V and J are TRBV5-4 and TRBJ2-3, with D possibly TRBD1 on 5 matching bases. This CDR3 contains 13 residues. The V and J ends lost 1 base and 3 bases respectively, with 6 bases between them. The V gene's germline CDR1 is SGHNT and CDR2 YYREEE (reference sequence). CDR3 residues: CASSLRGTDTQYF. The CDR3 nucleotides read TGTGCCAGCAGCTTGAGGGGAACAGATACGCAGTATTTT.

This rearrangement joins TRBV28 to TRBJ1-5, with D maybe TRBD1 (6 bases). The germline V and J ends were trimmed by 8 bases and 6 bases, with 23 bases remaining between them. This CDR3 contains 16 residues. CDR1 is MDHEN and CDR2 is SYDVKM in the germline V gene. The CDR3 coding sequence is TGTGCCAGCCAATCGGTGGGGGCGGGAGTGGGTCAGCCCCAGCATTTT. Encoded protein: CASQSVGAGVGQPQHF.

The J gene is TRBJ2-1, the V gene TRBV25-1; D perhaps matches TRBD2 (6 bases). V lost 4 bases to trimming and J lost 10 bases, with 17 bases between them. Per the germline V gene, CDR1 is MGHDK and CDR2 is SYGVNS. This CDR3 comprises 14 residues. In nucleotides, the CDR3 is TGTGCCAGCAGTGCCCTGGACTCCGCGGGGGAGCAGTTCTTC. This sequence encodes CASSALDSAGEQFF. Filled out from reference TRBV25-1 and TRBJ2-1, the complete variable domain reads EADIYQTPRYLVIGTGKKITLECSQTMGHDKMYWYQQDPGMELHLIHYSYGVNSTEKGDLSSESTVSRIRTEHFPLTLESARPSHTSQYLCASSALDSAGEQFFGPGTRLTVL.

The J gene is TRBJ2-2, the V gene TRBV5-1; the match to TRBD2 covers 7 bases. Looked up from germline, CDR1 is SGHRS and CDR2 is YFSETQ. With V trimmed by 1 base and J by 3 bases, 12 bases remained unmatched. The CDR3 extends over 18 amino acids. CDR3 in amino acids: CASSLPVGTSEDTGELFF. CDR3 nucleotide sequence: TGCGCCAGCAGCTTGCCGGTTGGTACTAGCGAAGACACCGGGGAGCTGTTTTTT.

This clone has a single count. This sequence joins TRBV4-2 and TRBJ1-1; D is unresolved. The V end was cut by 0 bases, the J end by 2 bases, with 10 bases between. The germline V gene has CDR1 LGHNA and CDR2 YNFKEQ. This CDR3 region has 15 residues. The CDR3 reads CASSQDRQINTEAFF. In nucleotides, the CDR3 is TGTGCCAGCAGCCAAGACAGGCAGATCAACACTGAAGCTTTCTTT.

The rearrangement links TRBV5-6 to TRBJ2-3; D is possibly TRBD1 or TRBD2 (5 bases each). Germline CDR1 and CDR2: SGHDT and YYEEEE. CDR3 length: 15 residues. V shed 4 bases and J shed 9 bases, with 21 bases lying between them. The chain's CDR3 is CASSLPGTASRTQYF. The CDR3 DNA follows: TGTGCCAGCAGCCTCCCCGGGACGGCCTCGAGGACGCAGTATTTT.

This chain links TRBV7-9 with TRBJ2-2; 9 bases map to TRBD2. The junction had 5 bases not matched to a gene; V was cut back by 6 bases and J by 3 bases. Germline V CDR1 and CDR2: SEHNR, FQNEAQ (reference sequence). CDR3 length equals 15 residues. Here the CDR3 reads CASRKRGEDTGELFF. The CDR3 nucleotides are TGTGCCAGCAGGAAGCGGGGGGAGGACACCGGGGAGCTGTTTTTT.

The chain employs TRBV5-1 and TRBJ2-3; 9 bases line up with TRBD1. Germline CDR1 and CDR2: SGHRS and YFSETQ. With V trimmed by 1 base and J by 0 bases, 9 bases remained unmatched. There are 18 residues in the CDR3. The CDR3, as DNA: TGCGCCAGCAGCTTGTGGGGGCCGGGACAGGGCAGCACAGATACGCAGTATTTT. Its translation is CASSLWGPGQGSTDTQYF.

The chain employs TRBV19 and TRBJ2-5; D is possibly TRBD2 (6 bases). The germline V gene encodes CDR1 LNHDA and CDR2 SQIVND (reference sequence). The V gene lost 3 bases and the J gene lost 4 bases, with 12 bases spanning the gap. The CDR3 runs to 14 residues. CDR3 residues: CASSIGGEVETQYF. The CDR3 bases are TGTGCCAGTAGTATCGGGGGAGAGGTAGAGACCCAGTACTTC.

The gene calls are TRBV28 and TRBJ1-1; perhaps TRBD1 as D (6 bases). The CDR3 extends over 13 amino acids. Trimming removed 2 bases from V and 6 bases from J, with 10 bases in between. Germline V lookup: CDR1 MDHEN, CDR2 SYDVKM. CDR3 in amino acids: CASSLVQGSEAFF. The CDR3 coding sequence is TGTGCCAGCAGTTTAGTACAGGGTTCTGAAGCTTTCTTT.

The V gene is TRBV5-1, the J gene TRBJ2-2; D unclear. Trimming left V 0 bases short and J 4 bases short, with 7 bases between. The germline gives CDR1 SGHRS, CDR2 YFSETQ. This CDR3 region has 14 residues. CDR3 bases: TGCGCCAGCAGCTTGGGGCACCGCACCGGGGAGCTGTTTTTT. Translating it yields CASSLGHRTGELFF.

CDR3 residues: CAWSVLGQGSDTQYF. CDR3 bases: TGTGCCTGGAGTGTACTGGGACAGGGGTCCGATACGCAGTATTTT. The chain carries TRBV30 and TRBJ2-3; 10 positions agree with TRBD1. Germline lookup yields CDR1 GTSNPN and CDR2 SVGIG (reference sequence). The CDR3 totals 15 residues. V lost 0 bases to trimming and J lost 6 bases; unmatched junction nucleotides: 6.

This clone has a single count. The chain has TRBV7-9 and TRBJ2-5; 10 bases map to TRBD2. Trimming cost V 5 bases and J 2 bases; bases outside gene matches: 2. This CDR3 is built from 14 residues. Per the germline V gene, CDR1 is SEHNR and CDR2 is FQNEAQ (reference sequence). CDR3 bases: TGTGCCAGCAGCACTAGCGGGGTTCAAGAGACCCAGTACTTC. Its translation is CASSTSGVQETQYF.

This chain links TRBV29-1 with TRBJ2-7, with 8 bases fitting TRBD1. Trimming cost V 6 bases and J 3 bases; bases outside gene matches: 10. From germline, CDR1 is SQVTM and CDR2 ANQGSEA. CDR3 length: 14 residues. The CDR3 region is CSVNRGRGDYEQYF. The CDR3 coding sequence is TGCAGCGTGAACAGGGGGAGAGGGGACTACGAGCAGTACTTC.

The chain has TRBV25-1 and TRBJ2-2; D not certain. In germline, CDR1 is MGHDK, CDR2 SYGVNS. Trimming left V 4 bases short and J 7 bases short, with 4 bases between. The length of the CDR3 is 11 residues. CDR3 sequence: CASSVGGELFF. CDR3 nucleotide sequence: TGTGCCAGCAGTGTGGGCGGGGAGCTGTTTTTT.

CDR3 in DNA: TGCGCCAGCAGCCAAGATAAAGGTCCAGGGAGGACGGAAGAGACCCAGTACTTC. Translating gives CASSQDKGPGRTEETQYF. This chain uses TRBV4-1 with TRBJ2-5, with D possibly TRBD2 on 6 matching bases. The CDR3 has 18 residues. Germline-derived CDR1 and CDR2 are MGHRA and YSYEKL. Between the trimmed V and J ends, which lost 0 bases and 3 bases, there was a span of 20 bases.

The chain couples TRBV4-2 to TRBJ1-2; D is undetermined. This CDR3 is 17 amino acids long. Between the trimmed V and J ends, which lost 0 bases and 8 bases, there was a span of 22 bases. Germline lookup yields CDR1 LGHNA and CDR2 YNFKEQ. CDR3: CASSQDLGRASFPGYTF. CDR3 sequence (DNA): TGTGCCAGCAGCCAAGATTTGGGCCGGGCCTCCTTCCCCGGCTACACCTTC.

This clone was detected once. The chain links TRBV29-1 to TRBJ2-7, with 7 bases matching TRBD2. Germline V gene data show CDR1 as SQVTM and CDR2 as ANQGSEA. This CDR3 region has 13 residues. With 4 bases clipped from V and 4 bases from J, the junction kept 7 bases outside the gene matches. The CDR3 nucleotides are TGCAGCGTTGTCGGACTAGAAAGGTACGAGCAGTACTTC. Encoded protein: CSVVGLERYEQYF.

DNA for the CDR3: TGTGCCAGCAGTTTCGGCGGGGGAGCGTACAATGAGCAGTTCTTC. This sequence encodes CASSFGGGAYNEQFF. The V call is TRBV28, the J call TRBJ2-1, with 7 bases fitting TRBD2. The CDR3 covers 15 residues. V lost 3 bases to trimming and J lost 4 bases; unmatched junction nucleotides: 6. Per germline, CDR1 MDHEN and CDR2 SYDVKM.

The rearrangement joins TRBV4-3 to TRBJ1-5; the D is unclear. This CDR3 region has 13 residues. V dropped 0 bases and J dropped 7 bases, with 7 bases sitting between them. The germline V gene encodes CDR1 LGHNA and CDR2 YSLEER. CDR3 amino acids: CASSQDLAQPQHF. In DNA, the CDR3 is TGCGCCAGCAGCCAAGATTTGGCGCAGCCCCAGCATTTT.

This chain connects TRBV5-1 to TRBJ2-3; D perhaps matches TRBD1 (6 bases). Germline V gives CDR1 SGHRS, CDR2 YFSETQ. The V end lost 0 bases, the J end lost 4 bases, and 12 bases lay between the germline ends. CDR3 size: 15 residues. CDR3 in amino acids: CASSLALQGSDTQYF. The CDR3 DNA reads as TGCGCCAGCAGCTTGGCCCTACAGGGTTCAGATACGCAGTATTTT.